These 2 T cell receptor beta chains came from one sample sequenced in a study of identical twins. TCRdb re-analysed the 5' RACE reads in MiXCR, keeping a single row per CDR3 protein. The sample carries about 100,000 distinct CDR3 sequences, 5.9% recorded once. The sample was memory T cells sorted from blood. Receptor source: a woman aged 45-60 years in good health.

This clonotype was observed many times. The J gene is TRBJ2-7, the V gene TRBV7-2, with 13 bases matching TRBD2. V was pared by 4 bases and J by 6 bases, with 12 bases of the junction left unmatched. Germline lookup yields CDR1 SGHTA and CDR2 FQGNSA. The CDR3 sequence is 17 residues long. CDR3 loop: CASSSTQRTSGRREQYF. CDR3 sequence (DNA): TGTGCCAGCAGCTCTACCCAGCGGACTAGCGGGAGACGCGAGCAGTACTTC.

The V and J genes are TRBV6-1 and TRBJ1-5; TRBD1 matches 7 bases. The germline CDR1 and CDR2 sequences are MNHNS and SASEGT. The CDR3 has 11 residues. J lost 7 bases, V lost 6 bases, and 0 bases had no gene match. The CDR3 sequence is CASRGGQPQHF. CDR3 nucleotides: TGTGCCAGCAGAGGGGGCCAGCCCCAGCATTTT.